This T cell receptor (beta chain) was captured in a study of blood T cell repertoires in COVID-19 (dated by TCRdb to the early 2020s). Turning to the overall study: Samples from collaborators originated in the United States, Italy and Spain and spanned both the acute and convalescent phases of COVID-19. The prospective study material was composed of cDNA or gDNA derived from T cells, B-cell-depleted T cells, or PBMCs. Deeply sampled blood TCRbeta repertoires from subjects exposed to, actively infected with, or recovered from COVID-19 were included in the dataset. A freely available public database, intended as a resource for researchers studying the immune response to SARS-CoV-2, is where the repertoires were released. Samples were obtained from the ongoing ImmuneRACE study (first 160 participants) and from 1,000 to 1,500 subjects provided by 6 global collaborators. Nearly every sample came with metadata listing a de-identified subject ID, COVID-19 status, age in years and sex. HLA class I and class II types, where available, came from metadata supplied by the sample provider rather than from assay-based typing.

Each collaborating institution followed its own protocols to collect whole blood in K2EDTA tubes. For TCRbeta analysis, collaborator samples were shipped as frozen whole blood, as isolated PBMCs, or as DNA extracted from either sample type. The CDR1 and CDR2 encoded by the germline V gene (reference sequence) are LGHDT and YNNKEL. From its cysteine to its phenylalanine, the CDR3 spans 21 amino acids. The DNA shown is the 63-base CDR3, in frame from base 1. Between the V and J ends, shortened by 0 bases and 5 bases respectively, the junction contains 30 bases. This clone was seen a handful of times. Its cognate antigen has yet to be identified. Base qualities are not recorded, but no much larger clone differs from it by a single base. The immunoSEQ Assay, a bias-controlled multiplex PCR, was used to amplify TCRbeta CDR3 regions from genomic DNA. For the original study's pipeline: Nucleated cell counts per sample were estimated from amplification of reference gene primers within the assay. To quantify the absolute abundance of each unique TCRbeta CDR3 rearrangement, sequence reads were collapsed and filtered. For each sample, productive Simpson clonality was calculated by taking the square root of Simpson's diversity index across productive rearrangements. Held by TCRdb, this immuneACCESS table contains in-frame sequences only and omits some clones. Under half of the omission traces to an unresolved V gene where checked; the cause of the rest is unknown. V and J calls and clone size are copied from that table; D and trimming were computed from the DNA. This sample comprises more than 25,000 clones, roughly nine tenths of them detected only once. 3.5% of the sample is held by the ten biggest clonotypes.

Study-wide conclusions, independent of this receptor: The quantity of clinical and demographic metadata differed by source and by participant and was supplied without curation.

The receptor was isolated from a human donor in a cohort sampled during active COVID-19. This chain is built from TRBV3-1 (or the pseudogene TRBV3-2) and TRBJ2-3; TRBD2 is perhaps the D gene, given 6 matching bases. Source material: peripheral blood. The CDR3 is CASSQDDGALWISGRRDTQYF. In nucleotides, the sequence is TGTGCCAGCAGCCAAGATGACGGCGCTCTATGGATTAGCGGAAGGCGAGATACGCAGTATTTT.